One sample yielded the 25 T cell receptor beta chains listed below, sequenced in a study of blood T cell repertoires in COVID-19. Sequenced by immunoSEQ multiplex PCR; TCRdb stores in-frame clones only, minus some. The sample includes roughly 260,000 clones, roughly 86% seen only once; the top ten take roughly 9.8%. Sequencing input: peripheral blood. These receptors all stem from a middle-aged man who had recovered from COVID-19.

The chain links TRBV5-8 to TRBJ1-4, with no clear D. The V gene lost 4 bases and the J gene lost 0 bases, with 13 bases spanning the gap. CDR1 is SGHTS and CDR2 is YDEGEE in the germline V gene. The CDR3 length is 16 residues. The CDR3 DNA reads TGTGCCAGCAGCCCACCGGGTCTCACAACTAATGAAAAACTGTTTTTT. Translated: CASSPPGLTTNEKLFF.

The rearrangement uses TRBV6-1 and TRBJ2-3, with TRBD2 identical over 8 bases. With V trimmed by 4 bases and J by 2 bases, 8 bases remained unmatched. This CDR3 contains 16 residues. CDR1 and CDR2 from the germline V gene are MNHNS and SASEGT. Here the CDR3 reads CASSVLTSANTDTQYF. The CDR3 DNA sequence: TGTGCCAGCAGTGTTTTGACTAGCGCAAACACAGATACGCAGTATTTT.

Comment on this clone: One end of the junction does not line up with germline, which may come from a read error. The chain uses TRBV20-1 and TRBJ1-6, with D unclear. The CDR3 has 11 amino acids. Germline CDR1 is DFQATT and CDR2 is SNEGSKA (reference sequence). Written as DNA, the CDR3 is TGCAGTGCTAGAGGAGGTGGAGCGCTAACCTTT. The encoded protein is CSARGGGALTF.

The V call is TRBV25-1, the J call TRBJ1-6; D unclear. CDR3 length equals 15 residues. Between the trimmed V and J ends, which lost 2 bases and 7 bases, there was a span of 12 bases. Per the germline V gene, CDR1 is MGHDK and CDR2 is SYGVNS. As DNA, the CDR3 is TGTGCCAGCAGTGAAGCCCGGGGAGGGAATTCACCCCTCCACTTT. This gives the protein CASSEARGGNSPLHF.

The V and J genes are TRBV19 and TRBJ1-5; D ambiguous. Trimming removed 6 bases from V and 0 bases from J, with 12 bases in between. The CDR3 runs 15 residues. Germline CDR1 reads LNHDA; CDR2 reads SQIVND (reference sequence). CDR3 nucleotide sequence: TGTGCCAGTAGCCGATCACAGCTTAGCAATCAGCCCCAGCATTTT. Amino acids: CASSRSQLSNQPQHF.

Ten or more counts support this clone. This rearrangement joins TRBV5-1 to TRBJ1-2, with D possibly TRBD1 on 5 matching bases. Germline CDR1 SGHRS, CDR2 YFSETQ. This CDR3 is built from 16 residues. Trimming took off 0 bases at V and 8 bases at J, with 20 bases between the two ends. The CDR3 loop is CASSLDLVGAAGGYTF. CDR3 DNA: TGCGCCAGCAGCTTGGATTTAGTAGGGGCAGCGGGGGGCTACACCTTC.

The chain is built from TRBV11-2 and TRBJ2-1; the match to TRBD2 covers 7 bases. Germline V gene data show CDR1 as SGHAT and CDR2 as FQNNGV. This CDR3 has 17 residues. Germline trimming cut 5 bases from V and 6 bases from J; bases unmatched to any gene: 16. CDR3 sequence reads: CASSPPGKTGGVNEQFF. CDR3 DNA sequence: TGTGCCAGCAGCCCCCCTGGGAAAACGGGAGGAGTCAATGAGCAGTTCTTC.

This chain joins TRBV15 and TRBJ2-5; 7 bases map to TRBD2. The ends lost 1 base at V and 6 bases at J; junction bases unmatched: 14. In germline, CDR1 is LNHNV, CDR2 YYDKDF (reference sequence). The CDR3 has 17 amino acids. This CDR3 reads CATSRGYPSTSRQTQYF. The CDR3 coding sequence is TGTGCCACCAGCAGAGGGTACCCTTCGACTAGCAGACAGACCCAGTACTTC.

CDR3 bases: TGTGCCACCAGTGATTGTTCGACACCAGCGGGGGCATTCACAGATACGCAGTATTTT. Translation: CATSDCSTPAGAFTDTQYF. This sequence joins TRBV24-1 and TRBJ2-3; 8 nucleotides agree with TRBD2. V gave up 2 bases and J gave up 2 bases; unmatched junction bases: 14. CDR1 KGHDR and CDR2 SFDVKD come from the germline V gene. The CDR3 sequence is 19 residues long.

The chain uses TRBV13 and TRBJ2-1; D gene uncertain. The CDR3 is made up of 12 amino acids. V was pared by 5 bases and J by 9 bases, with 11 bases between. From germline, CDR1 is PRHDT and CDR2 FYEKMQ (reference sequence). CDR3 in DNA: TGTGCCAGCAGCCCTACCCTTGGTGAGCAGTTCTTC. This sequence encodes CASSPTLGEQFF.

The chain carries TRBV7-2 and TRBJ2-7; 9 positions match TRBD2. This CDR3 is built from 15 residues. Per the germline V gene, CDR1 is SGHTA and CDR2 is FQGNSA. The V and J ends lost 1 base and 0 bases, in that order; junction bases with no gene match: 1. CDR3 loop: CASSLEGLASYEQYF. CDR3 coding DNA: TGTGCCAGCAGCTTAGAGGGACTAGCCTCCTACGAGCAGTACTTC.

The rearrangement joins TRBV7-6 to TRBJ2-1; 9 nucleotides align to TRBD2. The germline gives CDR1 SGHVS, CDR2 FNYEAQ. The length of the CDR3 is 13 residues. V shed 2 bases, J shed 13 bases, and the junction held 6 bases outside the gene matches. DNA for the CDR3: TGTGCCAGCAGCTTAAATTGGCGGGGGGGTCAGTTCTTC. It is translated as CASSLNWRGGQFF.

Of note for this clone: A much larger clone differs by one base, so this may be a read error. V and J are TRBV25-1 and TRBJ2-7, with a weak D call TRBD1 (5 bases). Germline V CDR1 and CDR2: MGHDK, SYGVNS. CDR3 length equals 12 residues. V shed 6 bases and J shed 2 bases, with 8 bases lying between them. The CDR3 loop reads CASSQGPYEQYF. DNA for the CDR3: TGTGCCAGCAGCCAGGGCCCCTACGAGCAGTACTTC.

The V gene is TRBV12-3 or TRBV12-4, the J gene TRBJ1-2, with 8 bases lining up with TRBD1. The CDR3 extends over 13 amino acids. With 6 bases clipped from V and 3 bases from J, the junction kept 3 bases outside the gene matches. CDR3 nucleotides: TGTGCCAGCAGCCAGGGGGCGGACTATGGCTACACCTTC. This sequence encodes CASSQGADYGYTF.

This clone came up a few times. The chain joins TRBV5-4 to TRBJ2-2; D perhaps matches TRBD2 (5 bases). There are 15 residues in the CDR3. Per the germline V gene, CDR1 is SGHNT and CDR2 is YYREEE (reference sequence). V was pared by 3 bases and J by 1 base, with 10 bases between. The CDR3 region is CASSYRGKNTGELFF. CDR3 DNA sequence: TGTGCCAGCAGCTACCGGGGAAAGAACACCGGGGAGCTGTTTTTT. Variable domain in full (rest from reference TRBV5-4 and TRBJ2-2): ETGVTQSPTHLIKTRGQQVTLRCSSQSGHNTVSWYQQALGQGPQFIFQYYREEENGRGNFPPRFSGLQFPNYSSELNVNALELDDSALYLCASSYRGKNTGELFFGEGSRLTVL.

The gene calls are TRBV7-9 and TRBJ1-1; 7 bases agree with TRBD1. The CDR3 is 15 amino acids. The germline V gene has CDR1 SEHNR and CDR2 FQNEAQ (reference sequence). Trimming at V came to 7 bases and at J to 4 bases, leaving 12 bases not matched to a gene. In DNA form, the CDR3 reads TGTGCCAGCATAAAGCAGGGGGATCAAAGCACTGAAGCTTTCTTT. Translating gives CASIKQGDQSTEAFF.

This clone came up once. The CDR3 coding sequence is TGTGCCAGCACCCGGGTAGTCGGGGAGCAGTACTTC. This sequence encodes CASTRVVGEQYF. The chain employs TRBV12-3 or TRBV12-4 and TRBJ2-7; D is unresolved. The V and J ends lost 7 bases and 7 bases respectively, with 14 bases between them. This CDR3 is built from 12 residues.

This chain connects TRBV11-2 to TRBJ1-5; D uncertain. The CDR3 contains 13 residues. V lost 1 base to trimming and J lost 3 bases, with 4 bases between them. Germline-derived CDR1 and CDR2 are SGHAT and FQNNGV. Here the CDR3 reads CASSLVDNQPQHF. In DNA form, the CDR3 reads TGTGCCAGCAGCTTAGTAGACAATCAGCCCCAGCATTTT.

V and J are TRBV15 and TRBJ2-5, with D possibly being TRBD2 (7 bases). Between the trimmed V and J ends, which lost 5 bases and 5 bases, there was a span of 18 bases. CDR3 length: 15 amino acids. Germline V gene sequence: CDR1 LNHNV, CDR2 YYDKDF (reference sequence). The CDR3 sequence is CATSRGDKPGETQYF. CDR3 DNA: TGTGCCACCAGCCGGGGGGACAAGCCGGGGGAGACCCAGTACTTC. The whole variable domain, remainder taken from reference TRBV15 and TRBJ2-5, is DAMVIQNPRYQVTQFGKPVTLSCSQTLNHNVMYWYQQKSSQAPKLLFHYYDKDFNNEADTPDNFQSRRPNTSFCFLDIRSPGLGDTAMYLCATSRGDKPGETQYFGPGTRLLVL.

The rearrangement joins TRBV6-6 to TRBJ2-1, with D possibly being TRBD1 (5 bases). V gave up 2 bases and J gave up 4 bases, with 12 bases separating them. Looked up from germline, CDR1 is MNHNY and CDR2 is SVGAGI (reference sequence). The CDR3 extends over 15 amino acids. This chain's CDR3 is CASSYPQGRYNEQFF. CDR3 nucleotides: TGTGCCAGCAGTTACCCGCAGGGTAGATACAATGAGCAGTTCTTC.

The V and J genes are TRBV27 and TRBJ1-2; D possibly corresponds to TRBD1 (5 bases). Trimming took 2 bases from V and 0 from J, leaving 13 bases between them. This CDR3 comprises 16 residues. Germline assignment: CDR1 MNHEY and CDR2 SMNVEV (reference sequence). CDR3 in DNA: TGTGCCAGCAGTTTACTGGGGCGGCCTCCTAACTATGGCTACACCTTC. Its protein is CASSLLGRPPNYGYTF.

The chain carries TRBV20-1 and TRBJ2-1; TRBD2 matches 8 bases. The J segment lost 12 bases and the V segment lost 2 bases, leaving 0 bases of the junction unmatched. This CDR3 is built from 10 residues. Germline CDR1 and CDR2: DFQATT and SNEGSKA (reference sequence). CDR3 in amino acids: CSARSGGQFF. For the CDR3, the DNA is TGCAGTGCTAGAAGCGGGGGGCAGTTCTTC.

Written as DNA, the CDR3 is TGTGCCAGCAGCTTCGGGTCCCGGCAAGGCTACACCTTC. Encoded protein: CASSFGSRQGYTF. The chain joins TRBV5-6 to TRBJ1-2; D uncertain. Germline CDR1 reads SGHDT; CDR2 reads YYEEEE. The CDR3 has 13 residues. Trimming removed 2 bases at V and 8 bases at J, with 13 bases between. Full variable domain (missing parts from reference TRBV5-6 and TRBJ1-2): DAGVTQSPTHLIKTRGQQVTLRCSPKSGHDTVSWYQQALGQGPQFIFQYYEEEERQRGNFPDRFSGHQFPNYSSELNVNALLLGDSALYLCASSFGSRQGYTFGSGTRLTVV.

The V gene is TRBV10-3, the J gene TRBJ1-2, with D possibly TRBD1 on 5 matching bases. Deletions cut 6 bases from V and 10 bases from J, with 18 bases between. The CDR3 covers 13 residues. Germline-derived CDR1 and CDR2 are ENHRY and SYGVKD. The chain's CDR3 is CAIRDILKEDYTF. DNA for the CDR3: TGTGCCATCAGGGACATCCTAAAGGAAGACTACACCTTC.

The table lists this clone with a count of one. The J gene is TRBJ1-2, the V gene TRBV15, with D possibly matching TRBD1 (6 bases). The germline CDR1 and CDR2 sequences are LNHNV and YYDKDF (reference sequence). V shed 0 bases and J shed 6 bases, with 11 bases lying between them. This CDR3 spans 14 amino acids. The CDR3 reads CATSREDRPHGYTF. The CDR3 DNA is TGTGCCACCAGCAGAGAAGACAGGCCCCATGGCTACACCTTC.